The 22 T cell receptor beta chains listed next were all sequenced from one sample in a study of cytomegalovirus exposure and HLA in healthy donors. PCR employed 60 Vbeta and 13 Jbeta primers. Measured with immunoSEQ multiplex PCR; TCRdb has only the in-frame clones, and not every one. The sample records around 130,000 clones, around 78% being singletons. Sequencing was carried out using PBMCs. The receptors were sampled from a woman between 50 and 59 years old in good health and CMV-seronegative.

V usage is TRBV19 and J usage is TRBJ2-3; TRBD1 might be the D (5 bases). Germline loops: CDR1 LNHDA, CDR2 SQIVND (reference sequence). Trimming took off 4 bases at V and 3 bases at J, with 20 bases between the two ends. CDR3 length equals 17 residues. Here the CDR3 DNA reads TGTGCCAGTAGTACCCGGCCTTTACCTTCAGGGACAGATACGCAGTATTTT. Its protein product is CASSTRPLPSGTDTQYF.

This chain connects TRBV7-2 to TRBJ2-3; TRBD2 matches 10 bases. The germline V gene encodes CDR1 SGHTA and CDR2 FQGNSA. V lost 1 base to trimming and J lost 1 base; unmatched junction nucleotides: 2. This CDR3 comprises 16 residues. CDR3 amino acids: CASSLDSGRGTDTQYF. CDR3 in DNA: TGTGCCAGCAGCTTAGACAGCGGGAGGGGCACAGATACGCAGTATTTT. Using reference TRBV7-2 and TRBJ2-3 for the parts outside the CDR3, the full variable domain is GAGVSQSPSNKVTEKGKDVELRCDPISGHTALYWYRQSLGQGLEFLIYFQGNSAPDKSGLPSDRFSAERTGGSVSTLTIQRTQQEDSAVYLCASSLDSGRGTDTQYFGPGTRLTVL.

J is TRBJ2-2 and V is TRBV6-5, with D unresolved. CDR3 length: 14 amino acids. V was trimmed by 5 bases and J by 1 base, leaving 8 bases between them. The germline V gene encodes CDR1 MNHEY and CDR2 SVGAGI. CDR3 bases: TGTGCCAGCAGTACCTCACTGAACACCGGGGAGCTGTTTTTT. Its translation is CASSTSLNTGELFF.

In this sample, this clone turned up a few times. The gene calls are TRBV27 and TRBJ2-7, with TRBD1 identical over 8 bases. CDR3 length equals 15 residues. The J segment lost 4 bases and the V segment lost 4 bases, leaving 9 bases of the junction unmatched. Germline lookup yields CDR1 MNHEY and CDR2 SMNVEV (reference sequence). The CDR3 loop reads CASSSSGQGRYEQYF. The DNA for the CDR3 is TGTGCCAGCAGTTCATCCGGACAGGGCCGGTACGAGCAGTACTTC.

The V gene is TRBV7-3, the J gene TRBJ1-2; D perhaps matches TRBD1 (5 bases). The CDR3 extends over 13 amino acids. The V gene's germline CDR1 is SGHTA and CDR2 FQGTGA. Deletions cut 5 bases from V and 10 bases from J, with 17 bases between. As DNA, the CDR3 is TGTGCCAGCAGCAACCAGGGCCGCGGGGACTACACCTTC. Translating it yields CASSNQGRGDYTF.

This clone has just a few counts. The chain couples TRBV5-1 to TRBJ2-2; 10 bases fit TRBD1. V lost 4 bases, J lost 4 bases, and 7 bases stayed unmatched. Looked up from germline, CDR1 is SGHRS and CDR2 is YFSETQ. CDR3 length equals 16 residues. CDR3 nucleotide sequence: TGCGCCAGCAGCACGGACAGGGGGATCTTCACCGGGGAGCTGTTTTTT. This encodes CASSTDRGIFTGELFF.

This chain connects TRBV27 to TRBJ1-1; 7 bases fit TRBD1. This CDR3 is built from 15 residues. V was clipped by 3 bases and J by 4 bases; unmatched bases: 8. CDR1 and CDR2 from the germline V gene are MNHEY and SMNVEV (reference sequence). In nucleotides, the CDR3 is TGTGCCAGCAGTTTGTCCGAACAGGGGAGCACTGAAGCTTTCTTT. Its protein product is CASSLSEQGSTEAFF.

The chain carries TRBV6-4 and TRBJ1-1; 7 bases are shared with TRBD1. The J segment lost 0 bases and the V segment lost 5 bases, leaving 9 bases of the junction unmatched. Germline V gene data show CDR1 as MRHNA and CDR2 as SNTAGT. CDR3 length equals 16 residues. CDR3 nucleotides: TGTGCCAGCAGTTCGCACAGGGGAGACATGAACACTGAAGCTTTCTTT. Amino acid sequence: CASSSHRGDMNTEAFF.

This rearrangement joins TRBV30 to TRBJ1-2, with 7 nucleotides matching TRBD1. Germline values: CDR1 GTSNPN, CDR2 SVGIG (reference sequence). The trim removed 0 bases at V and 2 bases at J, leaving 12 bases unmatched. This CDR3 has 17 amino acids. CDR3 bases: TGTGCCTGGAGTGTACGGTCAGGGGGGTTGAAAAACTATGGCTACACCTTC. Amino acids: CAWSVRSGGLKNYGYTF.

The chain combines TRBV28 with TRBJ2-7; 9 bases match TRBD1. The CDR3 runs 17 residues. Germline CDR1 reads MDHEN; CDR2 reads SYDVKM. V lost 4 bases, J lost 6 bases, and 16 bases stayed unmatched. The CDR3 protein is CASSSSGTGIFLAEQYF. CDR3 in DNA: TGTGCCAGCAGTTCCTCCGGGACAGGGATTTTCCTTGCCGAGCAGTACTTC.

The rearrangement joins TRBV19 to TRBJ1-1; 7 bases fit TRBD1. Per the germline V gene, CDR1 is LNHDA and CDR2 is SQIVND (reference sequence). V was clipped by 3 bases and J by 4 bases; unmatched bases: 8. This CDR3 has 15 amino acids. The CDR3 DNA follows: TGTGCCAGTAGTATGGGGACAGCGACGAGCACTGAAGCTTTCTTT. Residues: CASSMGTATSTEAFF.

The CDR3 DNA follows: TGTGCCAGCAGCCCCGGACTAGAGGCAGATACGCAGTATTTT. Translation gives CASSPGLEADTQYF. The V call is TRBV7-2, the J call TRBJ2-3; TRBD2 agrees at 7 bases. CDR3 size: 14 residues. Germline CDR1 is SGHTA and CDR2 is FQGNSA. V lost 5 bases to trimming and J lost 4 bases; unmatched junction nucleotides: 6.

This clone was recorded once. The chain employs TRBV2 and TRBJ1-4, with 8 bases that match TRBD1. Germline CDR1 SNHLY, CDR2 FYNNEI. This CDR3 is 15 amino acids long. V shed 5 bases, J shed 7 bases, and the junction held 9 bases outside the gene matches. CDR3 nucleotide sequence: TGTGCCAGCAGTTACTTGACAGGGGTCGGTGAAAAACTGTTTTTT. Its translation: CASSYLTGVGEKLFF. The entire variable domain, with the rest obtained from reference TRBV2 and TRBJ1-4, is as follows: EPEVTQTPSHQVTQMGQEVILRCVPISNHLYFYWYRQILGQKVEFLVSFYNNEISEKSEIFDDQFSVERPDGSNFTLKIRSTKLEDSAMYFCASSYLTGVGEKLFFGSGTQLSVL.

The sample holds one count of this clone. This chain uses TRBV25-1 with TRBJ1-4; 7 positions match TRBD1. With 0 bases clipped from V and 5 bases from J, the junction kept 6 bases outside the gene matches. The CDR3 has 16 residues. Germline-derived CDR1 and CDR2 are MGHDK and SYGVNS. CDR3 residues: CASSEYRDRGNEKLFF. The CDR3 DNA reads TGTGCCAGCAGTGAATACAGGGACAGAGGGAATGAAAAACTGTTTTTT.

The CDR3 loop is CASSQDTRPGTSHADTQYF. CDR3 nucleotide sequence: TGTGCCAGCAGCCAAGACACCCGGCCAGGGACTTCGCACGCAGATACGCAGTATTTT. The chain has TRBV4-2 and TRBJ2-3, with D possibly TRBD2 on 6 matching bases. CDR1 is LGHNA and CDR2 is YNFKEQ in the germline V gene. This CDR3 has 19 amino acids. V was shortened by 0 bases and J by 4 bases, with 23 bases between the two germline ends.

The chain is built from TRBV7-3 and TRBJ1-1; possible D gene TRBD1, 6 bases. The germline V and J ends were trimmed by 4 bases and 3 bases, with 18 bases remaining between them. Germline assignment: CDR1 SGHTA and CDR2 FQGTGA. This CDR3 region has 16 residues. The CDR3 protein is CASSSGQGFGDTEAFF. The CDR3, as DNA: TGTGCCAGCAGCTCGGGACAAGGATTTGGGGACACTGAAGCTTTCTTT.

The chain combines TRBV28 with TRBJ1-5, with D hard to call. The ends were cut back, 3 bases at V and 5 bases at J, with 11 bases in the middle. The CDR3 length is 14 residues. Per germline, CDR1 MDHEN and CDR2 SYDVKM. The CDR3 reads CASSLSGFHQPQHF. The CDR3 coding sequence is TGTGCCAGCAGTTTGTCCGGGTTCCATCAGCCCCAGCATTTT.

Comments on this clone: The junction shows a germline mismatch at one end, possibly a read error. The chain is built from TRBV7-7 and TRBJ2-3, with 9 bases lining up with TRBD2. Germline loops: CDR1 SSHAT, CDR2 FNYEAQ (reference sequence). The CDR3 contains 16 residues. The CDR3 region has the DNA TGTGCTAGCAGCTTAGATGCTAGCGGGATAGTAGATACGCAGTATTTT. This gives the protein CASSLDASGIVDTQYF.

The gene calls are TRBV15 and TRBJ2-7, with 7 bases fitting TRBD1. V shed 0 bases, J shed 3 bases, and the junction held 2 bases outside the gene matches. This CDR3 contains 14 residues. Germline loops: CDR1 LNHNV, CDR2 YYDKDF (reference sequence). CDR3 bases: TGTGCCACCAGCAGAGAGACAGGGTACTACGAGCAGTACTTC. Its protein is CATSRETGYYEQYF.

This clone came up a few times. CDR3 region: CASSLNPGGEQYF. The CDR3 coding sequence is TGTGCCAGCAGCTTAAACCCGGGGGGCGAGCAGTACTTC. The chain joins TRBV7-3 to TRBJ2-7, with 7 bases lining up with TRBD2. CDR3 size: 13 residues. J was trimmed by 6 bases and V by 1 base; bases with no gene match: 3. Germline V gene lookup returns CDR1 SGHTA and CDR2 FQGTGA.

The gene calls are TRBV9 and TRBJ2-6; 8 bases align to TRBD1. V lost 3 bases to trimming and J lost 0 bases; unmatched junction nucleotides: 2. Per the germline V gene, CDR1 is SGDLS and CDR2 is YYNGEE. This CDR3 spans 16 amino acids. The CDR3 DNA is TGTGCCAGCAGCGGACAGGGGATCTCTGGGGCCAACGTCCTGACTTTC. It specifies CASSGQGISGANVLTF.

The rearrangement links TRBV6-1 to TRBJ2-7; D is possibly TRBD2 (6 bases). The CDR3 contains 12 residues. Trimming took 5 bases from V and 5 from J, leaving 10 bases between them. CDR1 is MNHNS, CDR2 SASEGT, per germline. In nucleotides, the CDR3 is TGTGCCAGCAGTTTAATAGCGGACGAGCAGTACTTC. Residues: CASSLIADEQYF.